This T cell receptor beta chain was captured in a study of T-cell reconstitution after alpha-beta-depleted transplantation in children. This clonotype was seen many times. This CDR3 spans 14 amino acids. Looked up from germline, CDR1 is DFQATT and CDR2 is SNEGSKA (reference sequence). The V end was cut by 0 bases, the J end by 4 bases, with 11 bases between. Researchers prepared the TCRbeta library using unique molecular identifiers, the study reports. Via MiXCR, TCRdb re-called the PCR reads, giving one row per CDR3 protein. The sample lists roughly 590,000 distinct CDR3 sequences, over 15% seen once, with around 0.96% in the top ten.

The TCR sequence derives from a human donor who donated a stem cell graft to a child with acute myeloid leukemia. The rearrangement joins TRBV20-1 to TRBJ2-3; D is unresolved. The starting material was PBMCs from the stem cell graft donor, obtained from the stem cell graft. Here the CDR3 reads CSARDLGPSDTQYF. The CDR3 DNA is TGCAGTGCTAGAGATTTGGGTCCATCAGATACGCAGTATTTT.